The entry below gives a single T cell receptor beta chain sequence along with its context. Its antigen is unidentified. Regarding time point: pre-sensitization, week 0. Treatment in this sample: therapeutic diphenylcyclopropenone sensitization with weekly scalp DPC. Staff drew blood before applying each patch test. In the library, unique molecular identifiers were attached to individual cDNA molecules. In the original processing: Sample TCR totals centred on a median of around 100,000, ranging roughly 23,224 to 690,600. TCRdb analysed the RACE reads with MiXCR anew, one entry per CDR3 protein. The V and J calls here are based on TCRdb, not the publication. The sample holds roughly 120,000 distinct CDR3 sequences, approximately 13% seen once. These data are taken from a study of human T cells and chemical hapten exposure. Study-wide results and caveats: Patch test scores rose with PT1 expanded TCR counts, a positive correlation.

V was pared by 2 bases and J by 0 bases, with 11 bases between. CDR1 and CDR2 (germline): SNHLY, FYNNEI. The CDR3 runs to 16 residues. The receptor was isolated from a woman aged 18-29 years with alopecia areata. Some clones in this sample may be carry-over from other donors' samples. The sequences come from whole blood, collected in connection with sensitization to the hapten diphenylcyclopropenone (DPC). The chain joins TRBV2 to TRBJ1-3; D not resolved. The CDR3 here is CASSEPLGSSGNTIYF. The DNA for the CDR3 is TGTGCCAGCAGTGAACCGCTGGGCAGCTCTGGAAACACCATATATTTT.